This T cell receptor (beta chain) was recovered during a study of Tregs in tolerant kidney transplant recipients. Whole-study context: Recipients received nonmyeloablative bone marrow transplants from related graft donors, with transient mixed chimerism. Findings of the study overall: The small number of patients limits these findings pending further validation.

Method: immunoSEQ multiplex PCR; TCRdb's copy keeps in-frame clones and lacks some. In the table there are approximately 75,000 clones, around 90% of which are singletons. Germline V gene data show CDR1 as LNHDA and CDR2 as SQIVND (reference sequence). The CDR3 runs 13 residues. Trimming removed 3 bases from V and 6 bases from J, with 11 bases in between. CD4+CD25+CD127- Tregs, CD4+CD25- non-Tregs, CD4 and CD8 cells were sorted. Points on this clone: Antigen specificity is unknown.

The sequences come from Tregs from blood, collected before the transplant. The receptor was derived from a human donor who received a combined kidney and bone marrow transplant. This chain connects TRBV19 to TRBJ1-1; D perhaps matches TRBD1 (6 bases). CDR3 DNA sequence: TGTGCCAGTAGTATTACAGGGAGGGCTGAAGCTTTCTTT. This encodes CASSITGRAEAFF.